Each of the 12 T cell receptor beta chains below was sequenced from the same sample in a study of OX40 agonist ivuxolimab in advanced cancers. Method: immunoSEQ multiplex PCR; TCRdb's copy keeps in-frame clones and lacks some. The sample lists approximately 70,000 clones; around 90% were seen once. Sequencing used CD4+ or CD8+ T cells sorted from blood, obtained in a trial of the OX40 agonist ivuxolimab. The receptors shown here come from an adult with an advanced solid tumor such as melanoma, head and neck, liver or kidney cancer.

Worth noting for this clone: Its ends do not fully match the called genes, so a read error is possible. This chain joins TRBV5-1 and TRBJ2-7, with 8 bases aligning to TRBD1. From germline, CDR1 is SGHRS and CDR2 YFSETQ. The CDR3 extends over 13 amino acids. The CDR3 DNA reads as TGTGCCAGCAGCTTGACAGGGGCTAGAGAGCAGTACTTC. Residues: CASSLTGAREQYF.

The chain employs TRBV10-3 and TRBJ2-3, with 7 bases aligning to TRBD1. Germline CDR1 ENHRY, CDR2 SYGVKD. Trimming took 4 bases from V and 2 from J; bases not matched to a gene: 3. This CDR3 has 14 amino acids. The DNA of the CDR3 is TGTGCCATCAGTGGGGGGACAGCCACAGATACGCAGTATTTT. This gives the protein CAISGGTATDTQYF.

The J gene is TRBJ2-6, the V gene TRBV19; TRBD1 matches at 8 bases. This CDR3 is built from 17 residues. The V gene end was trimmed by 5 bases and the J gene end by 0 bases; junction bases not matched to a gene: 6. Germline CDR1 LNHDA, CDR2 SQIVND (reference sequence). CDR3 sequence: CASSPGTGTSGANVLTF. CDR3 bases: TGTGCCAGTAGTCCCGGGACAGGAACCTCTGGGGCCAACGTCCTGACTTTC.

The V and J genes are TRBV7-6 and TRBJ2-7; D unclear. The CDR3 covers 12 residues. CDR1 and CDR2 (germline): SGHVS, FNYEAQ. V lost 5 bases to trimming and J lost 3 bases, with 8 bases between them. The CDR3 loop is CASSRPGYEQYF. The CDR3 DNA is TGTGCCAGCAGCCGTCCCGGCTACGAGCAGTACTTC.

The rearrangement uses TRBV6-1 and TRBJ2-3, with unresolved D. Deletions cut 3 bases from V and 2 bases from J, with 15 bases between. The germline V gene encodes CDR1 MNHNS and CDR2 SASEGT. The CDR3 totals 16 residues. DNA of the CDR3: TGTGCCAGCAGTGAGGTGTCAAGGATCCCCACAGATACGCAGTATTTT. Translation gives CASSEVSRIPTDTQYF.

CDR3 in amino acids: CASSFNQGFGEQYF. For the CDR3, the DNA is TGTGCCAGCAGCTTCAACCAGGGGTTTGGCGAGCAGTACTTC. V and J are TRBV7-9 and TRBJ2-7, with D perhaps matching TRBD1 (6 bases). The CDR3 runs to 14 residues. Germline CDR1 is SEHNR and CDR2 is FQNEAQ (reference sequence). V was shortened by 3 bases and J by 6 bases, with 15 bases between the two germline ends.

In nucleotides, the CDR3 is TGTGCCAGCAGCCACACTAGCGGGACAACGGACGGAACAGATACGCAGTATTTT. This sequence encodes CASSHTSGTTDGTDTQYF. The rearrangement uses TRBV5-6 and TRBJ2-3; TRBD2 agrees at 10 bases. Looked up from germline, CDR1 is SGHDT and CDR2 is YYEEEE. The V and J ends lost 4 bases and 3 bases, in that order; junction bases with no gene match: 14. The CDR3 extends over 18 amino acids.

The chain uses TRBV6-6 and TRBJ2-3; D is ambiguous. V gave up 3 bases and J gave up 5 bases, with 6 bases separating them. The length of the CDR3 is 12 residues. The germline gives CDR1 MNHNY, CDR2 SVGAGI (reference sequence). Here the CDR3 DNA reads TGTGCCAGCAGTTATTTGGAAGATACGCAGTATTTT. The encoded protein is CASSYLEDTQYF.

The V gene is TRBV18, the J gene TRBJ1-5; TRBD1 agrees at 8 bases. Losses at the gene ends were 1 base for V and 6 bases for J; bases not matched to a gene: 8. Germline values: CDR1 KGHSH, CDR2 LQKENI. The CDR3 has 16 amino acids. The CDR3 DNA sequence: TGTGCCAGCTCACCACAAGTGACAGGGGAGGGTCAGCCCCAGCATTTT. This gives the protein CASSPQVTGEGQPQHF. Combining the CDR3 with reference TRBV18 and TRBJ1-5 gives the whole variable domain NAGVMQNPRHLVRRRGQEARLRCSPMKGHSHVYWYRQLPEEGLKFMVYLQKENIIDESGMPKERFSAEFPKEGPSILRIQQVVRGDSAAYFCASSPQVTGEGQPQHFGDGTRLSIL.

The V and J genes are TRBV29-1 and TRBJ2-7; 12 nucleotides match TRBD2. The CDR3 sequence is 13 residues long. J gave up 6 bases and V 6 bases, and 6 bases lay outside the gene matches. Germline CDR1 and CDR2: SQVTM and ANQGSEA. CDR3 residues: CSVPTSGRGEQYF. The CDR3 DNA is TGCAGCGTGCCGACTAGCGGGAGAGGCGAGCAGTACTTC.

This chain links TRBV30 with TRBJ1-1; weak D call: TRBD1 (6 bases). The ends were cut back, 4 bases at V and 1 base at J, with 13 bases in the middle. Germline V gene sequence: CDR1 GTSNPN, CDR2 SVGIG (reference sequence). This CDR3 comprises 14 residues. The CDR3 sequence is CAWKAGQTNTEAFF. The CDR3 DNA sequence: TGTGCCTGGAAGGCGGGACAAACGAACACTGAAGCTTTCTTT.

This chain connects TRBV9 to TRBJ2-5, with D hard to call. CDR1 and CDR2 from the germline V gene are SGDLS and YYNGEE. Trimming took off 3 bases at V and 2 bases at J, with 5 bases between the two ends. The CDR3 runs 12 residues. CDR3 nucleotides: TGTGCCAGCAGCGCCAGACAAGAGACCCAGTACTTC. Amino acids: CASSARQETQYF.